These T cell receptor beta chains were read from a single sample in a study of cytomegalovirus exposure and HLA in healthy donors. The data were produced by immunoSEQ multiplex PCR, yet TCRdb's version contains in-frame clones alone and is incomplete. The table includes roughly 120,000 clones, roughly nine tenths detected once. Sequencing was done on a sample of PBMCs. The receptor set was obtained from a young woman in good health and CMV-seronegative. Each CDR3 is given with its conserved first and last residue. A D gene is named only where the DNA matches it firmly. Expanded clones get a size class; other rows say once, few or many, or leave the size out.

D,size,V,J,CDR3,DNA
.,.,TRBV28,TRBJ1-5,CASSLGRNQPQHF,TGTGCCAGCAGTCTGGGGAGGAATCAGCCCCAGCATTTT
.,once,TRBV7-2,TRBJ1-5,CASSLVRGANQPQHF,TGTGCCAGCAGCTTAGTACGGGGGGCGAATCAGCCCCAGCATTTT
.,.,TRBV5-4,TRBJ1-4,CASSFEEKLFF,TGTGCCAGCAGCTTTGAGGAAAAACTGTTTTTT
.,.,TRBV6-4,TRBJ2-3,CASSKTFSTDTQYF,TGTGCCAGCTCAAAGACATTTAGCACAGATACGCAGTATTTT
.,once,TRBV7-7,TRBJ2-5,CASSLDAWSSGAQYF,TGTGCTAGCAGCTTAGATGCTTGGAGCTCAGGGGCCCAGTACTTC
.,.,TRBV7-9,TRBJ2-2,CASSPTDRYTGELFF,TGTGCCAGCAGCCCAACGGACAGATACACCGGGGAGCTGTTTTTT
TRBD1,few,TRBV7-2,TRBJ2-7,CASSRVGQGPYEQYF,TGTGCCAGCAGCCGCGTGGGACAGGGCCCCTACGAGCAGTACTTC
.,.,TRBV7-6,TRBJ1-5,CASSFGLTQPQHF,TGTGCCAGCAGCTTCGGACTGACTCAGCCCCAGCATTTT
TRBD1,.,TRBV28,TRBJ1-2,CASSKNRQGKNGYTF,TGTGCCAGCAGTAAAAATAGACAGGGAAAGAATGGCTACACCTTC
.,few,TRBV28,TRBJ2-5,CASSQGQETQYF,TGTGCCAGCAGTCAGGGACAAGAGACCCAGTACTTC
TRBD2,.,TRBV7-2,TRBJ2-7,CASTIAGTSGTYEQYF,TGTGCCAGCACCATCGCCGGGACTAGCGGAACCTACGAGCAGTACTTC
.,.,TRBV27,TRBJ2-3,CASSLIGTDTQYF,TGTGCCAGCAGTTTAATAGGCACAGATACGCAGTATTTT
.,.,TRBV19,TRBJ1-3,CASSSNRASSGNTIYF,TGTGCCAGTAGTTCTAACAGGGCCTCCTCTGGAAACACCATATATTTT
TRBD1,.,TRBV4-1,TRBJ1-4,CASSQVQGMAEKLFF,TGCGCCAGCAGCCAGGTACAGGGGATGGCTGAAAAACTGTTTTTT
.,.,TRBV6-4,TRBJ1-2,CARGGQSTIYGYTF,TGTGCCAGGGGCGGACAGTCCACCATCTATGGCTACACCTTC
TRBD1,.,TRBV5-5,TRBJ1-2,CASSLADRVEGYTF,TGTGCCAGCAGCTTGGCGGACAGGGTTGAGGGCTACACCTTC
.,once,TRBV21-1,TRBJ2-7,CASSKERGVYEQYF,TGTGCCAGCAGCAAAGAGCGGGGGGTCTACGAGCAGTACTTC
TRBD1,.,TRBV7-2,TRBJ2-5,CASSLNRGRETQYF,TGTGCCAGCAGCTTAAACAGGGGGCGGGAGACCCAGTACTTC
.,once,TRBV7-3,TRBJ2-1,CASSWDSSYNEQFF,TGTGCCAGCAGCTGGGACTCCTCCTACAATGAGCAGTTCTTC
.,.,TRBV6-1,TRBJ2-1,CASSTRGGGGNEQFF,TGTGCCAGCAGTACAAGAGGAGGGGGCGGCAATGAGCAGTTCTTC
.,.,TRBV14,TRBJ1-3,CASSQYKTGNTIYF,TGTGCCAGCAGCCAATACAAAACTGGAAACACCATATATTTT
TRBD2,medium-sized,TRBV5-1,TRBJ2-7,CASSKSSGGGNYEQYF,TGCGCCAGCAGCAAATCCTCAGGCGGGGGGAATTACGAGCAGTACTTC
.,.,TRBV11-2,TRBJ2-7,CASSLSGQASYEQYF,TGTGCCAGCAGCTTATCTGGACAAGCCTCCTACGAGCAGTACTTC
TRBD2,.,TRBV5-1,TRBJ2-1,CASSSGLAGGPGYNEQFF,TGCGCCAGCAGCTCGGGACTAGCGGGAGGGCCTGGCTACAATGAGCAGTTCTTC
.,.,TRBV25-1,TRBJ2-1,CASSFASSNEQFF,TGTGCCAGCAGTTTTGCTAGCAGCAATGAGCAGTTCTTC
.,.,TRBV7-2,TRBJ2-5,CASSLGGGETQYF,TGTGCCAGCAGCTTAGGAGGTGGAGAGACCCAGTACTTC
TRBD2,.,TRBV2,TRBJ2-7,CASRGSGAYEQYF,TGTGCCAGCAGGGGTAGCGGGGCCTACGAGCAGTACTTC
.,.,TRBV6-5,TRBJ2-7,CASSTGFYEQYF,TGTGCCAGCAGCACAGGGTTCTACGAGCAGTACTTC
TRBD1,.,TRBV9,TRBJ1-1,CASSPREGRGIKAFF,TGTGCCAGCAGCCCTCGGGAGGGCAGGGGGATTAAAGCTTTCTTT
TRBD1,.,TRBV27,TRBJ2-7,CASSLGQGVRYEQYF,TGTGCCAGCAGTTTAGGGCAGGGGGTTCGGTACGAGCAGTACTTC
TRBD2,.,TRBV5-6,TRBJ2-2,CASSRLAGGLATGELFF,TGTGCCAGCAGCCGACTAGCGGGGGGCCTCGCCACCGGGGAGCTGTTTTTT
.,.,TRBV9,TRBJ2-5,CASSVGGQEETQYF,TGTGCCAGCAGCGTAGGGGGCCAAGAAGAGACCCAGTACTTC
.,.,TRBV5-1,TRBJ2-3,CASSSTGSTDTQYF,TGCGCCAGCAGCTCTACAGGGTCCACAGATACGCAGTATTTT
TRBD2,.,TRBV6-5,TRBJ2-3,CASSRTSIASDTQYF,TGTGCCAGCAGCCGGACTAGTATTGCATCAGATACGCAGTATTTT
.,.,TRBV4-1,TRBJ2-6,CASSSPKISGANVLTF,TGCGCCAGCAGTTCCCCCAAAATCTCTGGGGCCAACGTCCTGACTTTC
TRBD1,.,TRBV6-6,TRBJ1-2,CASSTGGYDYGYTF,TGTGCCAGCAGTACAGGGGGGTATGACTATGGCTACACCTTC
.,once,TRBV5-4,TRBJ1-2,CASSLVGVANYGYTF,TGTGCCAGCAGCTTGGTCGGAGTAGCTAACTATGGCTACACCTTC
.,.,TRBV7-3,TRBJ1-1,CASSLYSEAFF,TGTGCCAGCAGCTTATACAGTGAAGCTTTCTTT
.,.,TRBV7-9,TRBJ1-3,CASSLEPIFSGNTIYF,TGTGCCAGCAGCTTAGAGCCAATCTTCTCTGGAAACACCATATATTTT
.,.,TRBV7-9,TRBJ2-2,CASTGRGRQANTGELFF,TGTGCCAGCACCGGGAGGGGGCGGCAGGCTAACACCGGGGAGCTGTTTTTT
.,.,TRBV21-1,TRBJ2-7,CASSARTVTDYFYEQYF,TGTGCCAGCAGCGCCAGGACAGTTACCGACTATTTCTACGAGCAGTACTTC
.,.,TRBV30,TRBJ2-2,CAWGGGQPGELFF,TGTGCCTGGGGTGGCGGCCAACCCGGGGAGCTGTTTTTT
TRBD1,.,TRBV7-9,TRBJ2-7,CASSRPGQTYEQYF,TGTGCCAGCAGCCGTCCGGGACAGACCTACGAGCAGTACTTC
.,.,TRBV12-1,TRBJ2-1,CASSLLINNEQFF,TGTGCCAGCAGCTTACTAATCAACAATGAGCAGTTCTTC
.,.,TRBV5-4,TRBJ1-1,CASSPGTPRNTEAFF,TGTGCCAGCAGCCCCGGGACTCCAAGGAACACTGAAGCTTTCTTT
TRBD2,.,TRBV4-1,TRBJ2-1,CASSHLGLATNEQFF,TGCGCCAGCAGCCACCTAGGACTAGCGACCAATGAGCAGTTCTTC
.,.,TRBV13,TRBJ1-2,CASSERYGYTF,TGTGCCAGCAGCGAGCGATATGGCTACACCTTC
TRBD2,.,TRBV6-4,TRBJ2-3,CASSDSSGTSDTQYF,TGTGCCAGCAGTGATTCCAGCGGGACGTCAGATACGCAGTATTTT
.,.,TRBV25-1,TRBJ2-5,CASSEYEAPQETQYF,TGTGCCAGCAGTGAATACGAGGCACCTCAAGAGACCCAGTACTTC
TRBD1,.,TRBV10-3,TRBJ1-4,CASAGTGDEKLFF,TGTGCCAGCGCCGGGACAGGGGATGAAAAACTGTTTTTT
TRBD1,.,TRBV7-3,TRBJ1-2,CASSFGPRTGVLF,TGTGCCAGCAGCTTCGGACCGAGGACAGGGGTCCTCTTC